The text below deals with one TCR beta chain. Its antigen is unknown. In the study's own analysis: After removing out-of-frame reads, 2 million to 2.5 million distinct TCRbeta sequences remained. Some clones are missing from TCRdb's copy, which holds only in-frame ones; the method was immunoSEQ multiplex PCR. The DNA gave D and trimming, while V, J and clone size come from that table. The profile shows about 50,000 clones, roughly 87% of them singletons. V was clipped by 4 bases and J by 1 base, with 8 bases between them. From germline, CDR1 is KGHSH and CDR2 LQKENI. The CDR3 covers 13 residues. The source of the sample is a study of memory CD4+ T cells and cytomegalovirus serostatus. Study-level results: The CMV-associated TCR signature appears largely within the CD4+ memory repertoire.

The sort gate was single viable CD3+CD4+CD8-CD45RO+ cells for memory CD4+ T cells. Positive selection with CD4 microbeads enriched total CD4+ T cells. Sequencing was done on a sample of memory CD4+ T cells from blood. The rearrangement joins TRBV18 to TRBJ2-7; D gene unclear. The TCR originated in an adult in good health and CMV-seronegative. The CDR3 region is CASSQQPSYEQYF. Here the CDR3 DNA reads TGTGCCAGCTCACAACAACCGTCCTACGAGCAGTACTTC.